This T cell receptor (beta chain) is from a study of PD-1 blockade in classical Hodgkin lymphoma. Findings and limits, study-wide: By C4D1, CD4+ diversity increased significantly, especially in complete responders.

Turning to this clone: Its antigen is not known.

The sample's time point: cycle 4 day 1 (C4D1), after less than seven weeks of nivolumab. Exposure to brentuximab vedotin varied, and each patient had relapsed following autologous stem cell transplantation. The protocol was immunoSEQ multiplex PCR, while the TCRdb copy is restricted to in-frame clones and leaves out a portion. The profile shows roughly 100,000 clones, around nine tenths of them singletons. V dropped 6 bases and J dropped 7 bases, with 10 bases sitting between them. Germline V gene lookup returns CDR1 SEHNR and CDR2 FQNEAQ (reference sequence). The CDR3 extends over 11 amino acids. This receptor was identified in a human donor with classical Hodgkin lymphoma. Sequencing used peripheral blood mononuclear cells (PBMCs), obtained before the fourth cycle of nivolumab. The chain combines TRBV7-9 with TRBJ2-7; D is unresolved. CDR3 coding DNA: TGTGCCAGCAGTCATAACGGGGAGCAGTACTTC. This encodes CASSHNGEQYF. The entire variable domain, with the rest obtained from reference TRBV7-9 and TRBJ2-7, is as follows: DTGVSQNPRHKITKRGQNVTFRCDPISEHNRLYWYRQTLGQGPEFLTYFQNEAQLEKSRLLSDRFSAERPKGSFSTLEIQRTEQGDSAMYLCASSHNGEQYFGPGTRLTVT.